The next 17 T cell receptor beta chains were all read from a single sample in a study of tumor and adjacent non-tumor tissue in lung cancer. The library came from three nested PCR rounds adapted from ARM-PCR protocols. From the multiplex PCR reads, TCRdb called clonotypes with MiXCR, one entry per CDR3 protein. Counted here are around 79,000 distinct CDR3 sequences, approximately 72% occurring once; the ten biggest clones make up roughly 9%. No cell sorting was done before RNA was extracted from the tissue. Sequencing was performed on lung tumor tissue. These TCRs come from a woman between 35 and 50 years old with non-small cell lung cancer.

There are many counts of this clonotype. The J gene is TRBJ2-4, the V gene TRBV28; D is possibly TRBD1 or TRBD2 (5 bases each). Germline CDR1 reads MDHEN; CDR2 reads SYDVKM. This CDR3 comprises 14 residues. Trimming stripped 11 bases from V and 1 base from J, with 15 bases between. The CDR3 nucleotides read TGTGCCTCAGGGCCCTCGGGGGCCAAAAACATTCAGTACTTC. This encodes CASGPSGAKNIQYF.

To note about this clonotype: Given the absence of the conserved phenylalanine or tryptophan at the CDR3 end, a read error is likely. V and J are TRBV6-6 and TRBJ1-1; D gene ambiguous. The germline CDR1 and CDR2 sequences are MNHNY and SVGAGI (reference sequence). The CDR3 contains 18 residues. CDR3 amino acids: CVSRTPREEISNGIEAFL. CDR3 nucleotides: TGTGTCAGCAGGACCCCTCGAGAGGAAATTAGCAACGGCATTGAAGCTTTCTTA.

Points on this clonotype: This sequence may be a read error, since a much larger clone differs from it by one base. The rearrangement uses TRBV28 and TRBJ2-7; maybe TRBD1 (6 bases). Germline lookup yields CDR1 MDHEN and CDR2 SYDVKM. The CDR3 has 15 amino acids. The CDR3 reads CASSLAGTSSYEHYF. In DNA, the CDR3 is TGTGCCAGCAGTTTGGCCGGGACAAGCTCCTACGAGCACTACTTC.

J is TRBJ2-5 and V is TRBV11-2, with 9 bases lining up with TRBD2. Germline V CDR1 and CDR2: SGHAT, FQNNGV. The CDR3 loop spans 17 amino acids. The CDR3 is CANSLSNSGGIQETQYF. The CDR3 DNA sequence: TGTGCTAACAGCTTAAGTAATAGCGGGGGCATACAAGAGACCCAGTACTTC.

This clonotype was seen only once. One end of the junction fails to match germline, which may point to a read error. CDR3 loop: CASSLGTGETDTRYF. The CDR3, as DNA: TGTGCCAGCAGCTTAGGGACTGGCGAGACAGATACGCGGTATTTT. This chain uses TRBV11-2 with TRBJ2-3; D is possibly TRBD1 or TRBD2 (5 bases each). The CDR3 extends over 15 amino acids. Germline CDR1 is SGHAT and CDR2 is FQNNGV. The full variable domain, completed using reference TRBV11-2 and TRBJ2-3, is EAGVAQSPRYKIIEKRQSVAFWCNPISGHATLYWYQQILGQGPKLLIQFQNNGVVDDSQLPKDRFSAERLKGVDSTLKIQPAKLEDSAVYLCASSLGTGETDTRYFGPGTRLTVL.

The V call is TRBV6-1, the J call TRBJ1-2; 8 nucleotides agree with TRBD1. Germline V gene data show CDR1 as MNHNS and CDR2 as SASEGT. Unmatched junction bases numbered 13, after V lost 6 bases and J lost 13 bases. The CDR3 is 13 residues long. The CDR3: CASRDRDGYDCTF. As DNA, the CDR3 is TGTGCCAGCAGGGACAGGGATGGATATGACTGCACCTTC.

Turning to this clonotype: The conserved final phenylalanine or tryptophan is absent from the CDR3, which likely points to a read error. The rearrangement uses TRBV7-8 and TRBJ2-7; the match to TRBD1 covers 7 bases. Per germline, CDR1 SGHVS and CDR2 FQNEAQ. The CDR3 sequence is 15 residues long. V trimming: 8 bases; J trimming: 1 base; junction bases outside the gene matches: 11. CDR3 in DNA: TGTGCCAGCGAGCAGACTGGGGACAGTTCCTACGAGCAGTACATC. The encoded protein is CASEQTGDSSYEQYI.

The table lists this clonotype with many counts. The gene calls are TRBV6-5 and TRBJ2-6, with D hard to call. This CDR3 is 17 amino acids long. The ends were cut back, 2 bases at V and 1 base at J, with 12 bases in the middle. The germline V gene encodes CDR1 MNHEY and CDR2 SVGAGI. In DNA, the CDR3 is TGTGCCAGCAGTTACACCCCAGGACCTTCTGGGGCCAACGTCCTGACTTTC. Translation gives CASSYTPGPSGANVLTF.

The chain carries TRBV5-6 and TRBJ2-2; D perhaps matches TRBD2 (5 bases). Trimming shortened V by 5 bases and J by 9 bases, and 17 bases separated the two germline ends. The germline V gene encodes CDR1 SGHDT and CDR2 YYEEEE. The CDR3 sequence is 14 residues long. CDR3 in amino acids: CASSLTLRAWELFF. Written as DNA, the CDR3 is TGTGCCAGCAGTTTGACCTTGAGGGCCTGGGAGCTGTTTTTT. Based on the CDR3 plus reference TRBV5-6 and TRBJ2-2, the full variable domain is DAGVTQSPTHLIKTRGQQVTLRCSPKSGHDTVSWYQQALGQGPQFIFQYYEEEERQRGNFPDRFSGHQFPNYSSELNVNALLLGDSALYLCASSLTLRAWELFFGEGSRLTVL.

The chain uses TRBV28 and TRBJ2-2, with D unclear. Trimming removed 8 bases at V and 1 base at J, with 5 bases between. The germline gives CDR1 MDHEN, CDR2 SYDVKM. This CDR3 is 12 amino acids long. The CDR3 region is CASRRNTGELFF. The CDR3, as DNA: TGTGCCAGCCGGCGGAACACCGGGGAGCTGTTTTTT. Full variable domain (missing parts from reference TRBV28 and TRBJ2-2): DVKVTQSSRYLVKRTGEKVFLECVQDMDHENMFWYRQDPGLGLRLIYFSYDVKMKEKGDIPEGYSVSREKKERFSLILESASTNQTSMYLCASRRNTGELFFGEGSRLTVL.

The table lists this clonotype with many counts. CDR3 sequence reads: CSARDKTAGAEAFF. The CDR3 coding sequence is TGCAGTGCTAGAGATAAGACAGCGGGTGCTGAAGCTTTCTTT. The chain uses TRBV20-1 and TRBJ1-1; maybe TRBD1 (5 bases). The CDR3 totals 14 residues. Germline loops: CDR1 DFQATT, CDR2 SNEGSKA (reference sequence). The ends were cut back, 0 bases at V and 6 bases at J, with 14 bases in the middle.

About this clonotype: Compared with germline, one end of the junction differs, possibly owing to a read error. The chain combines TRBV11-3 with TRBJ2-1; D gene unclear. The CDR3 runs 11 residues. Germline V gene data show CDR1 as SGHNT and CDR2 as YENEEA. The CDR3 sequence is CASSLDANQLF. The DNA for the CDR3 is TGTGCCAGTAGCTTAGACGCAAACCAGTTATTC.

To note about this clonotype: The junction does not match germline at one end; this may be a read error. In DNA, the CDR3 is TGTGTCACCAGCTTATTCGCCGGGATCCAAGAGACCCACTACTTC. This encodes CVTSLFAGIQETHYF. This chain links TRBV11-2 with TRBJ2-5, with D maybe TRBD2 (5 bases). Germline-derived CDR1 and CDR2 are SGHAT and FQNNGV. This CDR3 comprises 15 residues.

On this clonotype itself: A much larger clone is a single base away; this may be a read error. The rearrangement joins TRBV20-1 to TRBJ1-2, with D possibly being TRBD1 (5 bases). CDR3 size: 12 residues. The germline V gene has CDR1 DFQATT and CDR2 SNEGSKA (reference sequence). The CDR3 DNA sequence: TGCAGTGCTAGTGGGGGGGTAGGTGGCTACATCTTC. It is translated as CSASGGVGGYIF.

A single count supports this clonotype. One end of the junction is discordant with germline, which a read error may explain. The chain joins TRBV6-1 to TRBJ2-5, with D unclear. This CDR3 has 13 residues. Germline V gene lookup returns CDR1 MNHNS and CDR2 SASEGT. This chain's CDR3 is CVSIIPNRVTQYF. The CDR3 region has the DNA TGTGTCAGCATCATCCCCAATCGAGTGACCCAGTACTTC.

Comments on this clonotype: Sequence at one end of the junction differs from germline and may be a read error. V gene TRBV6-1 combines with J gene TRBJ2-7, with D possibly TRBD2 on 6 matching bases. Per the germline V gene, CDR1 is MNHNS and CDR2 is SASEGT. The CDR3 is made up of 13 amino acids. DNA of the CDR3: TGTACCAGCGGGCAGACATGGTCTTACGAGCAGTACTTC. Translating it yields CTSGQTWSYEQYF.

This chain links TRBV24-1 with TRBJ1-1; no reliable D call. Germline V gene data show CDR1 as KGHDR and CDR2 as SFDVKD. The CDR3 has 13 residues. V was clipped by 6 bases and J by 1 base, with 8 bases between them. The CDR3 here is CATSRVANTEAFF. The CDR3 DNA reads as TGTGCCACCAGTCGGGTAGCGAACACTGAAGCTTTCTTT.